The present TCR beta chain was sequenced within a study of blood T cell repertoires in COVID-19. About the research overall: COVID-19 samples from acute and convalescent phases originated in the United States, Italy and Spain. Sample material is recorded as cDNA or gDNA derived from T cells, B-cell-depleted T cells, or PBMCs.

Assay used: immunoSEQ multiplex PCR; TCRdb lists only in-frame clones, some missing. The sample includes about 250,000 clones, under 90% seen only once; the top ten take roughly 1.7%. The CDR3 has 14 amino acids. The germline CDR1 and CDR2 sequences are MDHEN and SYDVKM. Trimming pared 3 bases from V and 3 bases from J, leaving 9 bases between. Donors were grouped by their self-reported clinical history. The TCR originated in a man in his forties or fifties who had recovered from COVID-19. This sequence joins TRBV28 and TRBJ1-5; a possible D gene is TRBD1 (5 bases). Material: PBMCs or T cells enriched from blood (not recorded which). The CDR3 sequence: CASSFLQANQPQHF. The CDR3 DNA sequence: TGTGCCAGCAGTTTTTTACAGGCCAATCAGCCCCAGCATTTT.